The clone carrying this TCR beta chain occurred a few times. The V gene's germline CDR1 is DFQATT and CDR2 SNEGSKA (reference sequence). This CDR3 contains 15 residues. The J segment lost 2 bases and the V segment lost 0 bases, leaving 5 bases of the junction unmatched. Arm-PCR of CDR3 regions with iRepertoire HTBI primers generated TCR beta libraries. MiXCR, applied by TCRdb to the multiplex PCR reads, yields one record per CDR3 protein. The sample has under 500,000 distinct CDR3 sequences; around 21% are singletons. Time point meaning: persistent/refractory GD, antithyroid drugs over 5 years with positive TRAb. Extracted RNA from PBMCs served as the source of the TCR library. These data come from a study of regulatory T cells in long-lasting Graves disease.

This receptor was obtained from a female donor with Graves disease. This specimen was peripheral blood mononuclear cells (PBMCs), taken when the disease was refractory, from a patient treated with antithyroid drugs. The chain is built from TRBV20-1 and TRBJ2-7, with 9 bases fitting TRBD2. The CDR3 reads CSARDSSGNTYEQYF. As DNA, the CDR3 is TGCAGTGCTAGAGATTCTAGCGGGAACACCTACGAGCAGTACTTC.